This T cell receptor beta chain was identified in a study of cytomegalovirus exposure and HLA in healthy donors. Study-level findings and limits: CMV antigen specificity of a few CMV-associated chains was confirmed in vitro. Cytomegalovirus-associated TCR beta chains were listed, numbering approximately 150. The classifier was said to identify cytomegalovirus status with high specificity and sensitivity.

V dropped 5 bases and J dropped 6 bases, with 19 bases sitting between them. The CDR3 length is 15 residues. Looked up from germline, CDR1 is SNHLY and CDR2 is FYNNEI. Produced via immunoSEQ multiplex PCR; TCRdb's table is partial and in-frame only. The sample lists about 120,000 clones, 89% occurring once. The donors formed part of the roughly 120-subject validation cohort, distinct from the roughly 600-subject first cohort. This clone has a handful of counts. What it binds is unknown. The source is a woman in her late teens or twenties in good health and CMV-seronegative. Source material: PBMCs. This chain connects TRBV2 to TRBJ1-2, with D maybe TRBD1 (6 bases). The CDR3 DNA reads as TGTGCCAGCAGTTCGGGGACACAGATTAAGGATGGCTACACCTTC. Protein: CASSSGTQIKDGYTF.